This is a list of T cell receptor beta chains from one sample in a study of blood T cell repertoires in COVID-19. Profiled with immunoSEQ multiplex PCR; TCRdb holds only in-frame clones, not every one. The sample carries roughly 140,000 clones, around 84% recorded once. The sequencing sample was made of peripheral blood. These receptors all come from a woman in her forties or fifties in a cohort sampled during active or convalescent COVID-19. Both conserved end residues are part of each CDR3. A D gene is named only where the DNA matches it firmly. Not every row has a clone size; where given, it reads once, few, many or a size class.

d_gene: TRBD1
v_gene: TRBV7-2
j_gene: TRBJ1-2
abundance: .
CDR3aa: CASSHDRGNYGYTF
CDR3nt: TGTGCCAGCAGCCATGACAGGGGTAACTATGGCTACACCTTC

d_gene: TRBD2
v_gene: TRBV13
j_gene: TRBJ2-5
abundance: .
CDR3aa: CASSLWGLAGQETQYF
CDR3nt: TGTGCCAGCAGCTTGTGGGGACTAGCGGGGCAAGAGACCCAGTACTTC

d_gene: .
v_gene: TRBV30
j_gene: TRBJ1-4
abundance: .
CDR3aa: CAWSRSVNEKLFF
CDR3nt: TGTGCCTGGAGTAGGAGTGTAAATGAAAAACTGTTTTTT

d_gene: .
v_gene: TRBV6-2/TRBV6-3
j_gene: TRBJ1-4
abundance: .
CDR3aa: CASSLRRVTEKLFF
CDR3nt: TGTGCCAGCAGCCTCCGACGGGTGACTGAAAAACTGTTTTTT

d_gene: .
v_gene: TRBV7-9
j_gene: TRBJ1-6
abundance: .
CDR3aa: CASSAEGLSYNSPLHF
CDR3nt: TGTGCCAGCAGCGCAGAGGGCCTCTCCTATAATTCACCCCTCCACTTT

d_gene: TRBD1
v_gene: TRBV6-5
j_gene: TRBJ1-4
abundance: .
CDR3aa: CASETPGQGDEKLFF
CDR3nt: TGTGCCAGCGAAACCCCGGGACAGGGGGATGAAAAACTGTTTTTT

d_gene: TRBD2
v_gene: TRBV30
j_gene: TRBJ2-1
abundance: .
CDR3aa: CAWSESHGGGVYNEQFF
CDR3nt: TGTGCCTGGAGCGAATCCCATGGTGGGGGGGTATACAATGAGCAGTTCTTC

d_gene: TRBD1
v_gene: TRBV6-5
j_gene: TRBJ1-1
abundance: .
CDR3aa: CASSYGDRGNTEAFF
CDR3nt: TGTGCCAGCAGTTACGGCGACAGGGGGAACACTGAAGCTTTCTTT

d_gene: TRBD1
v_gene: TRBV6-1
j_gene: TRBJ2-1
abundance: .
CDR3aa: CASSDGTGYNEQFF
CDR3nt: TGTGCCAGCAGTGATGGGACAGGGTACAATGAGCAGTTCTTC

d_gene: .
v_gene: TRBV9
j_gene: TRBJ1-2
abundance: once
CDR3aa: CASSVGQTGNYGYTF
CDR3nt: TGTGCCAGCAGCGTAGGTCAGACAGGCAACTATGGCTACACCTTC

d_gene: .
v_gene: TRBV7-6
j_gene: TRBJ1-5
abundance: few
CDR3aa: CASSLGTGSGEPQHF
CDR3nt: TGTGCCAGCAGCTTAGGAACAGGTTCGGGGGAGCCCCAGCATTTT

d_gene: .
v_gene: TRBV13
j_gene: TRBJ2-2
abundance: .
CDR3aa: CASSSLAPQGPENTGELFF
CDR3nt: TGTGCCAGCAGCTCTCTAGCCCCACAGGGTCCCGAGAACACCGGGGAGCTGTTTTTT

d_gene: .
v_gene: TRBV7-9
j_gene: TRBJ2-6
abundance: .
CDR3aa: CASSLIDGGRISGANVLTF
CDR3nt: TGTGCCAGCAGCTTAATCGATGGGGGGAGGATCTCTGGGGCCAACGTCCTGACTTTC

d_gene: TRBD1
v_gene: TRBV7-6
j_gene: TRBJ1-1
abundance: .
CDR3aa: CASSLGQGDTEAFF
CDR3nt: TGTGCCAGCAGCTTAGGACAGGGGGACACTGAAGCTTTCTTT

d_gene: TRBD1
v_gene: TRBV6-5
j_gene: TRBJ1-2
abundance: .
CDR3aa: CASRGQGAGTF
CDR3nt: TGTGCCAGCCGGGGACAGGGGGCCGGTACCTTC

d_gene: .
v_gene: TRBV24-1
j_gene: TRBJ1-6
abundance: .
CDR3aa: CATEGVGDSPLHF
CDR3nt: TGTGCCACCGAGGGGGTTGGGGACTCACCCCTCCACTTT

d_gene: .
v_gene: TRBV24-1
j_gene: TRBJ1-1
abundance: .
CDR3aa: CATTSRGNTEAFF
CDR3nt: TGTGCCACCACCAGCCGAGGGAACACTGAAGCTTTCTTT

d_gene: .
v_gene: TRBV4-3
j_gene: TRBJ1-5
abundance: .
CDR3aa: CASSQEAQGFQPQHF
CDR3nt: TGCGCCAGCAGCCAAGAGGCACAGGGATTTCAGCCCCAGCATTTT

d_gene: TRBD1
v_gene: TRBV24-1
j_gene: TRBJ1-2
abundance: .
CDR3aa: CATSDPGQGYGYTF
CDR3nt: TGTGCCACCAGTGACCCCGGACAGGGGTACGGCTACACCTTC

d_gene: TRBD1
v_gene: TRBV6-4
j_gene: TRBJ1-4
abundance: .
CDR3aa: CASSHPGQANEKLFF
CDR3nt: TGTGCCAGCAGTCATCCGGGACAGGCTAATGAAAAACTGTTTTTT

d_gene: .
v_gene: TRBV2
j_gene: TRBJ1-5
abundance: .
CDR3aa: CASSVDPVGAQHF
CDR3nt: TGTGCCAGCAGTGTGGACCCGGTCGGGGCCCAGCATTTT

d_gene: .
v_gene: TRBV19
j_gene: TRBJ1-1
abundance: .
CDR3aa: CASRQGWFAGTEAFF
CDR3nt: TGTGCCAGTAGACAGGGATGGTTTGCGGGTACTGAAGCTTTCTTT

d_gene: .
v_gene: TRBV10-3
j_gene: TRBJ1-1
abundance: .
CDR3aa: CAISENKLEAFF
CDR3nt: TGTGCCATCAGTGAGAACAAGTTAGAAGCTTTCTTT

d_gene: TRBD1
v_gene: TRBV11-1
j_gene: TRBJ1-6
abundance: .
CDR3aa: CASSSGQGNSPLHF
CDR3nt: TGTGCCAGCAGCTCAGGACAGGGAAATTCACCCCTCCACTTT

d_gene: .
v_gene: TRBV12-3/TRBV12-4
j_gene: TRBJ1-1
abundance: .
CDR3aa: CASSPYPTEAFF
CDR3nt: TGTGCCAGCAGTCCTTATCCCACTGAAGCTTTCTTT

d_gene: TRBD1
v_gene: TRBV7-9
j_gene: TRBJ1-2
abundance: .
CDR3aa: CASSSIFTGDYGYTF
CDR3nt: TGTGCCAGCAGCTCAATATTCACAGGGGACTATGGCTACACCTTC

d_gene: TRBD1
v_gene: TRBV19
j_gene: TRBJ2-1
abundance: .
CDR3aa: CASTNRPSGTGVADEQFF
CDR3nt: TGTGCCAGTACCAACAGACCCTCCGGGACAGGGGTCGCGGATGAGCAGTTCTTC

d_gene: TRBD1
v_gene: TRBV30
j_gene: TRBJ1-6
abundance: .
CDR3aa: CAWSEEDREYNSPLHF
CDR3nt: TGTGCCTGGAGTGAAGAGGACAGGGAATATAATTCACCCCTCCACTTT

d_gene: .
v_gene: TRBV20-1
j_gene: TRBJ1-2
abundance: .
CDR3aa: CLGGGDYGYTF
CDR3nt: TGCCTAGGCGGAGGGGATTATGGCTACACCTTC

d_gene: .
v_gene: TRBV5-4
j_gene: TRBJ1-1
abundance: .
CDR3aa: CASSTGGGNTEAFF
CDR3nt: TGTGCCAGCAGTACGGGCGGAGGGAACACTGAAGCTTTCTTT

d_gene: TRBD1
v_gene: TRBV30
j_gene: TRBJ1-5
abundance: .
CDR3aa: CAWEPGQGAGQPQHF
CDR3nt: TGTGCCTGGGAGCCGGGACAGGGGGCTGGTCAGCCCCAGCATTTT

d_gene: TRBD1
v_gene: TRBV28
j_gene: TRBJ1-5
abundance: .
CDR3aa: CASSLQGATQPQHF
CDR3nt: TGTGCCAGCAGTTTGCAGGGGGCAACACAGCCCCAGCATTTT